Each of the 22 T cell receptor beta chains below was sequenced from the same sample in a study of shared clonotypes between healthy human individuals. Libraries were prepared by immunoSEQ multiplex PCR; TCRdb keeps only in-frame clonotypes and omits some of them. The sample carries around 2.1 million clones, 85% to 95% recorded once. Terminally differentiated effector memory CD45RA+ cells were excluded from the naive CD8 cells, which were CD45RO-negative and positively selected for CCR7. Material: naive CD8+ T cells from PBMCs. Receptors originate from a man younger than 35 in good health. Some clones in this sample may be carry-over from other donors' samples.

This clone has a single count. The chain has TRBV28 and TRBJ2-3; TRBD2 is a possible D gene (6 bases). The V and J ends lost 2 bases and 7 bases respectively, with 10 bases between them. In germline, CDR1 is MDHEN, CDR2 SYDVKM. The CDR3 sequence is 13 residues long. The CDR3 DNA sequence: TGTGCCAGCAGTTTAGGAGGGGCAAATACGCAGTATTTT. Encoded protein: CASSLGGANTQYF.

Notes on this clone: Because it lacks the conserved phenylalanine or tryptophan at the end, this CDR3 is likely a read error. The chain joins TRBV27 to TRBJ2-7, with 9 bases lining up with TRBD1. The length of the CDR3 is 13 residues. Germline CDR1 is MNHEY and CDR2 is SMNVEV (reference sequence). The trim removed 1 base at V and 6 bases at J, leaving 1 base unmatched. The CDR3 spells CASSLYRGLEQYL. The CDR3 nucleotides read TGTGCCAGCAGTTTATACAGGGGGCTCGAGCAGTACCTC.

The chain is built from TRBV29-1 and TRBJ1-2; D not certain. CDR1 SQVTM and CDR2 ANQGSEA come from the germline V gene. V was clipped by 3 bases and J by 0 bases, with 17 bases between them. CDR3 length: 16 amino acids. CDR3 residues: CSVDFGQQIPNYGYTF. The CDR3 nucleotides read TGCAGCGTTGATTTTGGTCAGCAGATACCTAACTATGGCTACACCTTC.

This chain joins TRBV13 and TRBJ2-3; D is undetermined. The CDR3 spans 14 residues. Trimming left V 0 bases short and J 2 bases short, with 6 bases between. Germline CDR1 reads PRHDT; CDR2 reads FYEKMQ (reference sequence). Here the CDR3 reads CASSLGAITDTQYF. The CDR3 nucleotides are TGTGCCAGCAGCTTAGGGGCGATCACAGATACGCAGTATTTT.

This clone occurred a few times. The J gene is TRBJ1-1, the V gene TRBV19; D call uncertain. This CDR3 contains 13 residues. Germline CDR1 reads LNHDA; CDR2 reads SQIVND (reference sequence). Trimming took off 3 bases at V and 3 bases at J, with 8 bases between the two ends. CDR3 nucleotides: TGTGCCAGTAGTATGGGAAGTTACACTGAAGCTTTCTTT. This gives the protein CASSMGSYTEAFF. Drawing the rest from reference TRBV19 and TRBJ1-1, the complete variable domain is DGGITQSPKYLFRKEGQNVTLSCEQNLNHDAMYWYRQDPGQGLRLIYYSQIVNDFQKGDIAEGYSVSREKKESFPLTVTSAQKNPTAFYLCASSMGSYTEAFFGQGTRLTVV.

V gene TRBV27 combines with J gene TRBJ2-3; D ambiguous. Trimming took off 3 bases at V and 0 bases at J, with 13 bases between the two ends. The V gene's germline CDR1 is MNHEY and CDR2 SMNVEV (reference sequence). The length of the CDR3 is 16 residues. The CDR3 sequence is CASSLLRPASTDTQYF. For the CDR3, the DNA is TGTGCCAGCAGTTTGCTGCGACCTGCTAGCACAGATACGCAGTATTTT.

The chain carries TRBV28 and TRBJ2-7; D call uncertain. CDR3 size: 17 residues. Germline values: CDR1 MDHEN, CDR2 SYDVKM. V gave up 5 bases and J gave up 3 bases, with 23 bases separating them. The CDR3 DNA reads TGTGCCAGCAGTACCAAAAACCCCCTTAATTCCCTCTACGAGCAGTACTTC. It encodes CASSTKNPLNSLYEQYF.

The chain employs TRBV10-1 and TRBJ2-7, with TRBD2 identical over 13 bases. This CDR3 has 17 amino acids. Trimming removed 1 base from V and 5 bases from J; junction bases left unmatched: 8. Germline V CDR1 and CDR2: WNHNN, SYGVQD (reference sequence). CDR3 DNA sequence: TGCGCCAGCAGTGAGTGGACTAGCGGGAGCTTGTACCACGAGCAGTACTTC. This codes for CASSEWTSGSLYHEQYF.

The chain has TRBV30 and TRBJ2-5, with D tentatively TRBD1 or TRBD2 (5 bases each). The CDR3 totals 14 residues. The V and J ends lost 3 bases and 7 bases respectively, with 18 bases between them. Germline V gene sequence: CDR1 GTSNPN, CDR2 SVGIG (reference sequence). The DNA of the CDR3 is TGTGCCTGGAGGGGGGACCCCTTGTGGGGGACCCAGTACTTC. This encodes CAWRGDPLWGTQYF.

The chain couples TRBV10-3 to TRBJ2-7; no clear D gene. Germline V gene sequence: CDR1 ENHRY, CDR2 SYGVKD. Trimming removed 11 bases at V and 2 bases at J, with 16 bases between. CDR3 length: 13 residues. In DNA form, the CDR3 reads TGTGCCGCCAGAAAAGACACCGCCTACGAGCAGTACTTC. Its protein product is CAARKDTAYEQYF.

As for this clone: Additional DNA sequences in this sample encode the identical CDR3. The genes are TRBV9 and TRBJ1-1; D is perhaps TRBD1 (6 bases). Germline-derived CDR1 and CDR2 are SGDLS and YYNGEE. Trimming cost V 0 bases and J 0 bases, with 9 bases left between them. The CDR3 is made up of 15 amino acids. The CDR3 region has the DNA TGTGCCAGCAGCGTAGGCGGACAGATGAACACTGAAGCTTTCTTT. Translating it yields CASSVGGQMNTEAFF.

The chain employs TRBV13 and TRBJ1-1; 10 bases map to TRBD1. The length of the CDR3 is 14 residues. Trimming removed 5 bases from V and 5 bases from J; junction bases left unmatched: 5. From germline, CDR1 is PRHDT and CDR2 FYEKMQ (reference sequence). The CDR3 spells CASSPRTGGTEAFF. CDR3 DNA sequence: TGTGCCAGCAGCCCAAGGACAGGGGGAACTGAAGCTTTCTTT.

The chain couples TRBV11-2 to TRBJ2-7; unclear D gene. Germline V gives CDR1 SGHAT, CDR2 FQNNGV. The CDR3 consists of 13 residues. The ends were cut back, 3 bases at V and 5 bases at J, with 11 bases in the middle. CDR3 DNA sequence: TGTGCCAGCAGCTTCTCGGTCGTGGACGAGCAGTACTTC. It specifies CASSFSVVDEQYF. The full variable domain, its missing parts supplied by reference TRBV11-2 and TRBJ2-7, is EAGVAQSPRYKIIEKRQSVAFWCNPISGHATLYWYQQILGQGPKLLIQFQNNGVVDDSQLPKDRFSAERLKGVDSTLKIQPAKLEDSAVYLCASSFSVVDEQYFGPGTRLTVT.

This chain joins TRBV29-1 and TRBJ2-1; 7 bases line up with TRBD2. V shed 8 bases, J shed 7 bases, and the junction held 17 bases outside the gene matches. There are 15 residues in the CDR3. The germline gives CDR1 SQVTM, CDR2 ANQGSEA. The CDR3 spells CSISSREGRENEQFF. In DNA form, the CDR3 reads TGCAGCATCTCAAGCAGGGAGGGCCGGGAAAATGAGCAGTTCTTC.

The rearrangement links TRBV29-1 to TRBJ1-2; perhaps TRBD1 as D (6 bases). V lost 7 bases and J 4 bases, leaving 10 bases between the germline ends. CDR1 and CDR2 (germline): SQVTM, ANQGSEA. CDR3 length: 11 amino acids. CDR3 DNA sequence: TGCAGCGGAGGGACATCCTATGGCTACACCTTC. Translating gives CSGGTSYGYTF.

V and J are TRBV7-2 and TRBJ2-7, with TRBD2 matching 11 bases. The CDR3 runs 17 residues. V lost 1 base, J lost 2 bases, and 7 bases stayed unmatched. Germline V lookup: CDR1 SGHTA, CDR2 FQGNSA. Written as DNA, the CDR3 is TGTGCCAGCAGCTTAGAAGGGCTAGCGGGAGGTACCTACGAGCAGTACTTC. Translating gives CASSLEGLAGGTYEQYF.

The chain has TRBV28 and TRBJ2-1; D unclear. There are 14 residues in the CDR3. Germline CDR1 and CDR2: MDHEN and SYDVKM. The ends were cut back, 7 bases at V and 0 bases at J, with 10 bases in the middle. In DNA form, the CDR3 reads TGTGCCAGCAACCGGGTCCCCTCCTACAATGAGCAGTTCTTC. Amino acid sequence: CASNRVPSYNEQFF.

In nucleotides, the CDR3 is TGCGCCAGCAGCTCGGGGGGTAGCGGGAGCCACTACAATGAGCAGTTCTTC. This translates into CASSSGGSGSHYNEQFF. V gene TRBV5-1 combines with J gene TRBJ2-1; 9 positions match TRBD2. The CDR3 extends over 17 amino acids. V lost 3 bases, J lost 3 bases, and 10 bases stayed unmatched. The germline V gene has CDR1 SGHRS and CDR2 YFSETQ. Filled out from reference TRBV5-1 and TRBJ2-1, the complete variable domain reads KAGVTQTPRYLIKTRGQQVTLSCSPISGHRSVSWYQQTPGQGLQFLFEYFSETQRNKGNFPGRFSGRQFSNSRSEMNVSTLELGDSALYLCASSSGGSGSHYNEQFFGPGTRLTVL.

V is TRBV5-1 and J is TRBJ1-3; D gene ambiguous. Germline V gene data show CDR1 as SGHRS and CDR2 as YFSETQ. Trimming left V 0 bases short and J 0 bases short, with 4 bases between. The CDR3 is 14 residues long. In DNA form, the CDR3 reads TGCGCCAGCAGCTTGGATGGCTCTGGAAACACCATATATTTT. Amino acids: CASSLDGSGNTIYF.

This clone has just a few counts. The CDR3 is CAWIGAGSRLAFF. The CDR3, as DNA: TGTGCCTGGATCGGGGCGGGGAGTAGGTTGGCTTTCTTT. The chain is built from TRBV30 and TRBJ1-1; TRBD1 is a possible D gene (5 bases). CDR3 length equals 13 residues. The germline V gene encodes CDR1 GTSNPN and CDR2 SVGIG (reference sequence). The V gene lost 4 bases and the J gene lost 11 bases, with 20 bases spanning the gap.

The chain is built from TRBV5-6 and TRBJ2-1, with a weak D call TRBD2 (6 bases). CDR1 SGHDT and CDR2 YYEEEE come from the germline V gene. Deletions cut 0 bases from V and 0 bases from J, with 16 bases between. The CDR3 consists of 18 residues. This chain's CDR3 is CASSLVSGGRSSYNEQFF. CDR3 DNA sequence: TGTGCCAGCAGCTTGGTTAGCGGAGGGCGGAGCTCCTACAATGAGCAGTTCTTC. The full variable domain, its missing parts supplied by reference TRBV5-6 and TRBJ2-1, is DAGVTQSPTHLIKTRGQQVTLRCSPKSGHDTVSWYQQALGQGPQFIFQYYEEEERQRGNFPDRFSGHQFPNYSSELNVNALLLGDSALYLCASSLVSGGRSSYNEQFFGPGTRLTVL.

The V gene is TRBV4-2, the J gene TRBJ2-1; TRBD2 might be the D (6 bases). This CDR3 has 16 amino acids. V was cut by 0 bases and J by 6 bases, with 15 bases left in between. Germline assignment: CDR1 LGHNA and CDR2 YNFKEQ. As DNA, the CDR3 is TGTGCCAGCAGCCAAGAACTCCACCGACTAGTCAATGAGCAGTTCTTC. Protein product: CASSQELHRLVNEQFF.